Below, 19 T cell receptor beta chains from the same sample are listed, as sequenced in a study of CD8+ T cells in alopecia areata. In each case, RNA was isolated and then reverse transcribed into cDNA as the sequencing template. Profiling relied on immunoSEQ multiplex PCR, and the TCRdb table lists in-frame clones only, not all of them. The sample shows about 3,200 clones, none of them appearing just once. Sequencing was done on a sample of lesional skin. Receptors originate from a C3H/HeJ mouse with alopecia areata. As its MHC haplotype, the strain has H2-k.

This clone was detected ten times or more. Gene names and germline match the mouse. The observed sequence ends 4 residues before the CDR3 terminus, with the missing tail filled in from the germline J gene. Other DNA sequences in this specimen translate into the identical CDR3. The rearrangement joins TRBV19 to TRBJ1-2; 9 nucleotides agree with TRBD1. CDR1 is FNHDT and CDR2 is SITEND in the germline V gene (reference sequence). This CDR3 has 14 amino acids. Trimming at V came to 5 bases and at J to 2 bases, leaving 4 bases not matched to a gene. Here the CDR3 reads CASSRDRVNSDYTF. The part of the CDR3 DNA that was read is TGTGCCAGCAGCCGGGACAGGGTGAACTCC.

This clone occurred many times. The gene names here belong to mouse. The CDR3 end lies 4 residues beyond the end of the read and is filled in from the germline J gene. The V and J genes are TRBV14 and TRBJ2-3, with 8 bases matching TRBD1. CDR1 is SGHDT and CDR2 is FRDEAV in the germline V gene. The CDR3 runs 14 residues. CDR3 DNA (partial): TGTGCCAGCAGTTATGGACAGGGAGGAGAA. Translated: CASSYGQGGE. The whole CDR3 is CASSYGQGGETLYF.

This clone was counted many times. The gene names here belong to mouse. The CDR3 end falls 4 residues outside the read, so it is completed with the germline J gene. The chain uses TRBV19 and TRBJ1-4; 8 bases match TRBD1. V dropped 4 bases and J dropped 2; count of bases not matched to a gene: 1. CDR3 size: 14 residues. Looked up from germline, CDR1 is FNHDT and CDR2 is SITEND (reference sequence). CDR3 amino acids: CASSRDRSNERLFF. The part of the CDR3 DNA that was read is TGTGCCAGCAGTCGGGACAGGTCCAACGAA. Together with reference TRBV19 and TRBJ1-4, the CDR3 gives the full variable domain: GGIITQTPKFLIGQEGQKLTLKCQQNFNHDTMYWYRQDSGKGLRLIYYSITENDLQKGDLSEGYDASREKKSSFSLTVTSAQKNEMAVFLCASSRDRSNERLFFGHGTKLSVL.

This clone has ten or more counts. The protein given in TCRdb and the translation of the DNA differ at residue 12, and the sequence presented here derives from the DNA. Each gene name is a mouse one. The DNA ends 3 residues before the CDR3 does, and the rest of the CDR3 is filled in from the germline J gene. The chain couples TRBV13-3 to TRBJ1-3; 7 bases line up with TRBD1. Germline CDR1 reads NNHDY; CDR2 reads SYVADS. Germline trimming cut 3 bases from V and 0 bases from J; bases unmatched to any gene: 3. The CDR3 spans 15 residues. The DNA read from the CDR3 is TGTGCCAGCAGTGTGACAGGGAATTCTGGAAATACG. Its protein product is CASSVTGNSGNT. The whole CDR3 reads CASSVTGNSGNTLYF.

This clone was counted at least ten times. At residue 11, the TCRdb protein departs from the DNA translation, so the protein shown here was derived from the DNA itself. Genes and germline are mouse. The covered CDR3 bases are TGTGCCTGGGACAGGGGGTCTTCTGGAAATACG. This sequence encodes CAWDRGSSGNT. In full, the CDR3 reads CAWDRGSSGNTLYF. The genes are TRBV31 and TRBJ1-3; 9 bases agree with TRBD1. The read comes to an end 3 residues before the CDR3 does, leaving the germline J gene to fill in the end. Germline V gene lookup returns CDR1 GKSSPN and CDR2 SITVG. The CDR3 is made up of 14 amino acids. V lost 5 bases, J lost 0 bases, and 2 bases stayed unmatched.

This clone was recorded many times. The genes are named according to mouse. The read ends 4 residues early relative to the CDR3; the germline J gene fills the gap. The rearrangement uses TRBV3 and TRBJ2-5; D gene uncertain. V was pared by 2 bases and J by 2 bases, with 5 bases between. Germline-derived CDR1 and CDR2 are SNHLY and FYNGKV (reference sequence). The CDR3 extends over 13 amino acids. The CDR3 loop is CASSLRVQDTQYF. Incomplete CDR3 DNA: TGTGCCAGCAGCTTAAGGGTCCAAGAC.

The table lists this clone with many counts. The gene names here belong to mouse. The sequence runs out 4 residues before the end of the CDR3; the remainder is reconstructed from the germline J gene. This rearrangement joins TRBV13-2 to TRBJ2-1; TRBD1 aligns across 7 bases. With V trimmed by 5 bases and J by 3 bases, 2 bases remained unmatched. This CDR3 contains 13 residues. CDR1 is NNHNN and CDR2 is SYGAGS in the germline V gene (reference sequence). Partial CDR3 DNA: TGTGCCAGCGGCCGGGACAGCTATGCT. As protein: CASGRDSYA. The whole CDR3 protein reads CASGRDSYAEQFF.

This clone was counted many times. The genes and germline here are from mouse. From the germline J gene comes the end of the CDR3, since the read stops 4 residues before it. The chain combines TRBV13-1 with TRBJ2-5; TRBD2 matches 10 bases. CDR3 length: 15 residues. After removal of 9 bases from V and 0 bases from J, the junction contained 7 bases not matched to a gene. The germline V gene has CDR1 NSHNY and CDR2 SYGAGN. The part of the CDR3 DNA that was read is TGTGCCAAAAAACTGGGGGGGAATAACCAAGAC. Translating gives CAKKLGGNNQD. The CDR3 reads in full as CAKKLGGNNQDTQYF.

This clone was recorded at least ten times. Mouse gene names and germline throughout. The CDR3 goes on 4 residues after the read ends, and that part is filled in from the germline J gene. This chain links TRBV13-2 with TRBJ2-2; TRBD1 is a possible D gene (5 bases). V lost 2 bases and J lost 0, with 5 bases in between. The CDR3 totals 14 residues. Per the germline V gene, CDR1 is NNHNN and CDR2 is SYGAGS (reference sequence). The DNA read from the CDR3 is TGTGCCAGCGGTGAGACAGCAAACACCGGG. Its protein product is CASGETANTG. The entire CDR3 protein reads CASGETANTGQLYF.

This clone was seen repeatedly, ten times or more. Genes and germline are mouse. Read sequence stops 4 residues before the CDR3 end, and the germline J gene provides the missing end. The rearrangement joins TRBV13-2 to TRBJ2-3; tentatively, D is TRBD1 (7 bases). This CDR3 has 15 residues. The V and J ends lost 2 bases and 0 bases respectively, with 10 bases between them. The germline V gene has CDR1 NNHNN and CDR2 SYGAGS (reference sequence). The sequenced part of the CDR3 DNA is TGTGCCAGCGGTGAGCCAGGGGGGAGTGCAGAA. It specifies CASGEPGGSAE. The full CDR3 sequence reads CASGEPGGSAETLYF.

A word on this clone: The gene symbols are mouse symbols. The read finishes 4 residues shy of the CDR3 end, and the germline J gene is used to complete it. This chain joins TRBV4 and TRBJ2-1; 11 positions agree with TRBD2. Germline CDR1 reads LGHDT; CDR2 reads YNNKQL (reference sequence). The trim removed 4 bases at V and 3 bases at J, leaving 2 bases unmatched. The CDR3 runs 15 residues. CDR3 region: CASSLDWGAYAEQFF. CDR3 bases read: TGTGCCAGCAGCTTGGACTGGGGGGCCTATGCT.

This clone has at least ten counts. The protein listed by TCRdb differs at residue 13 from the translated DNA, so the DNA translation is shown. The listed genes are named as in mouse. Read sequence stops 3 residues before the CDR3 end, and the germline J gene provides the missing end. The V and J genes are TRBV14 and TRBJ1-6; 10 bases match TRBD1. TRBJ1-6 is recorded as an ORF, its role being uncertain. The J segment lost 7 bases and the V segment lost 4 bases, leaving 8 bases of the junction unmatched. Germline V gives CDR1 SGHDT, CDR2 FRDEAV. There are 16 residues in the CDR3. CDR3 sequence: CASSRPGQGRNSPLYF. The part of the CDR3 DNA that was read is TGTGCCAGCAGTCGTCCGGGACAGGGGAGGAATTCGCCC.

A remark on this clone: These gene names are mouse names. The read stops 4 residues short of the end of the CDR3; the missing end is completed from the germline J gene. This chain connects TRBV13-1 to TRBJ2-1; 8 nucleotides match TRBD2. J lost 6 bases, V lost 4 bases, and 3 bases had no gene match. The CDR3 consists of 13 residues. Germline CDR1 and CDR2: NSHNY and SYGAGN. The CDR3 protein is CASSLGGFAEQFF. The sequenced CDR3 bases are TGTGCCAGCAGTCTGGGGGGCTTTGCT.

At least ten counts were recorded for this clone. These gene names are mouse names. The read ends 4 residues before the CDR3 terminus; that terminus is restored from the germline J gene. The chain joins TRBV19 to TRBJ2-1, with 7 bases aligning to TRBD2. The germline V gene encodes CDR1 FNHDT and CDR2 SITEND (reference sequence). CDR3 size: 15 residues. CDR3 region: CASSIDWGREAEQFF. CDR3 bases read: TGTGCCAGCAGTATAGACTGGGGAAGAGAGGCT.

This clone has ten or more counts. The genes are named according to mouse. The CDR3 end lies 4 residues beyond the end of the read and is filled in from the germline J gene. The chain carries TRBV13-2 and TRBJ2-7, with 12 bases fitting TRBD1. CDR3 length equals 13 residues. CDR1 and CDR2 (germline): NNHNN, SYGAGS (reference sequence). CDR3 bases read: TGTGCCAGCGGGGGGACAGGGGGCGAT. This translates into CASGGTGGD. The entire CDR3 sequence reads CASGGTGGDEQYF.

To note about this clone: Gene and germline names: mouse. The CDR3 end lies 4 residues beyond the end of the read and is filled in from the germline J gene. The chain joins TRBV4 to TRBJ1-1, with 11 bases fitting TRBD1. The CDR3 loop spans 14 amino acids. CDR1 is LGHDT, CDR2 YNNKQL, per germline (reference sequence). The sequenced part of the CDR3 DNA is TGTGCCAGCAGCGCGCTGGGACAGGGGGGA. It is translated as CASSALGQGG. The whole CDR3 sequence reads CASSALGQGGEVFF.

This clone was counted at least ten times. The genes and germline here are from mouse. The CDR3 extends 4 residues past the end of the read, so its final part is completed from the germline J gene. The rearrangement uses TRBV19 and TRBJ1-1; the D is unclear. The CDR3 consists of 14 residues. Germline CDR1 FNHDT, CDR2 SITEND (reference sequence). V lost 1 base and J 1 base, leaving 8 bases between the germline ends. The CDR3 sequence: CASSITSLNTEVFF. CDR3 bases read: TGTGCCAGCAGTATAACCAGTCTAAACACA.

About this clone itself: The gene names here belong to mouse. From the germline J gene comes the end of the CDR3, since the read stops 4 residues before it. The chain links TRBV19 to TRBJ2-5; weak D call: TRBD1 (5 bases). This CDR3 spans 15 amino acids. With 3 bases removed from V and 0 bases from J, the gap between germline ends came to 11 bases. Germline V gene data show CDR1 as FNHDT and CDR2 as SITEND (reference sequence). The sequenced part of the CDR3 DNA is TGTGCCAGCAGTACAGGAGGGGTGAACCAAGAC. The encoded protein is CASSTGGVNQD. The CDR3 in full is CASSTGGVNQDTQYF.

This clone was picked up many times. Gene and germline names: mouse. The read is 4 residues too short to cover the CDR3 end, so that end is filled in from the germline J gene. V is TRBV13-2 and J is TRBJ1-4; 10 positions agree with TRBD1. CDR1 is NNHNN and CDR2 is SYGAGS in the germline V gene (reference sequence). The CDR3 extends over 15 amino acids. V dropped 4 bases and J dropped 4; count of bases not matched to a gene: 4. The covered CDR3 bases are TGTGCCAGCGGTAACCGGGACAGGGGCAACGAA. It codes for CASGNRDRGNE. The CDR3 reads in full as CASGNRDRGNERLFF.